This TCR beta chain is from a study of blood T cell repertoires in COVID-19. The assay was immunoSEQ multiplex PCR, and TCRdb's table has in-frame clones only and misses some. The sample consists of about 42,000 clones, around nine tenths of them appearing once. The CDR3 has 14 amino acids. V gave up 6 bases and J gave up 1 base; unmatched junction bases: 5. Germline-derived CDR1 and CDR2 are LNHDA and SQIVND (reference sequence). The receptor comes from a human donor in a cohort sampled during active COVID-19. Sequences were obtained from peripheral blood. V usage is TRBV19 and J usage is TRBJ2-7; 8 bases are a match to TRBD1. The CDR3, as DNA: TGTGCCAGTAGGACCGGGACAGGATCCTACGAGCAGTACTTC. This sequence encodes CASRTGTGSYEQYF.